The next 27 T cell receptor beta chains were all read from a single sample in a study of shared clonotypes between healthy human individuals. As defined, naive CD8 cells were CD45RO-negative and positively selected for CCR7, with terminally differentiated effector memory CD45RA+ cells excluded. Method: immunoSEQ multiplex PCR; TCRdb's copy keeps in-frame clones and lacks some. The repertoire holds roughly 2 million clones, with around 96% as singletons. The sample taken for sequencing was naive CD8+ T cells sorted from blood. The source of these receptors is a man aged 18 to 29 in good health.

This chain connects TRBV11-2 to TRBJ2-7, with D perhaps TRBD2 (6 bases). The germline V gene encodes CDR1 SGHAT and CDR2 FQNNGV. Trimming took 6 bases from V and 3 from J, leaving 9 bases between them. CDR3 size: 12 residues. This CDR3 is CASSTEGYEQYF. The CDR3 DNA follows: TGTGCCAGCAGTACGGAGGGCTACGAGCAGTACTTC.

The genes are TRBV9 and TRBJ2-7, with TRBD1 matching 7 bases. This CDR3 region has 15 residues. J was trimmed by 3 bases and V by 3 bases; bases with no gene match: 9. The germline V gene has CDR1 SGDLS and CDR2 YYNGEE. CDR3 nucleotide sequence: TGTGCCAGCAGCGGGGTGCCAGGGGGAGTCTACGAGCAGTACTTC. Its protein is CASSGVPGGVYEQYF.

The rearrangement joins TRBV10-3 to TRBJ1-3; TRBD1 is a possible D gene (6 bases). The germline gives CDR1 ENHRY, CDR2 SYGVKD. CDR3 size: 14 residues. The CDR3 DNA is TGTGAAACCCGCGAGGGGGGCAATGGAAACACCATATATTTT. The encoded protein is CETREGGNGNTIYF.

The CDR3 coding sequence is TGTGCCAGCAGTGGGACAGGGGTTGAAAAACTGTTTTTT. This gives the protein CASSGTGVEKLFF. This chain connects TRBV6-1 to TRBJ1-4, with 9 bases lining up with TRBD1. The germline V gene has CDR1 MNHNS and CDR2 SASEGT. CDR3 length: 13 residues. J was trimmed by 7 bases and V by 4 bases; bases with no gene match: 1.

The chain is built from TRBV7-8 and TRBJ1-4; maybe TRBD1 (5 bases). The CDR3 runs 16 residues. CDR1 and CDR2 from the germline V gene are SGHVS and FQNEAQ. The germline V and J ends were trimmed by 4 bases and 8 bases, with 20 bases remaining between them. The CDR3 sequence is CASSSRTGAPGEKLFF. The DNA of the CDR3 is TGTGCCAGCAGCTCCCGAACCGGGGCCCCCGGCGAAAAACTGTTTTTT.

The V and J genes are TRBV28 and TRBJ2-7; 7 positions agree with TRBD2. The J segment lost 4 bases and the V segment lost 5 bases, leaving 17 bases of the junction unmatched. Germline V lookup: CDR1 MDHEN, CDR2 SYDVKM. There are 17 residues in the CDR3. CDR3: CASSLSWEGLSIYEQYF. Written as DNA, the CDR3 is TGTGCCAGCAGTCTTTCCTGGGAGGGCCTTTCTATTTACGAGCAGTACTTC.

The chain couples TRBV6-6 to TRBJ2-7, with D perhaps matching TRBD1 (5 bases). V lost 1 base and J 0 bases, leaving 10 bases between the germline ends. Germline V gene lookup returns CDR1 MNHNY and CDR2 SVGAGI (reference sequence). The CDR3 consists of 15 residues. The CDR3 region is CASSYWTRHSYEQYF. The CDR3 bases are TGTGCCAGCAGTTACTGGACACGGCACTCCTACGAGCAGTACTTC.

CDR3 in DNA: TGTGCCAGCAGCTTAAAGACTAGCGAACGGGCCTACAATGAGCAGTTCTTC. Translated, it gives CASSLKTSERAYNEQFF. The chain links TRBV5-6 to TRBJ2-1; the match to TRBD2 covers 8 bases. The CDR3 spans 17 residues. V lost 2 bases to trimming and J lost 2 bases; unmatched junction nucleotides: 9. Germline CDR1 and CDR2: SGHDT and YYEEEE. Full variable domain (missing parts from reference TRBV5-6 and TRBJ2-1): DAGVTQSPTHLIKTRGQQVTLRCSPKSGHDTVSWYQQALGQGPQFIFQYYEEEERQRGNFPDRFSGHQFPNYSSELNVNALLLGDSALYLCASSLKTSERAYNEQFFGPGTRLTVL.

The chain couples TRBV9 to TRBJ2-3; TRBD2 might be the D (5 bases). The V and J ends lost 6 bases and 5 bases respectively, with 19 bases between them. Germline CDR1 and CDR2: SGDLS and YYNGEE. The CDR3 runs to 15 residues. DNA for the CDR3: TGTGCCAGCACCAGAGATGGTGGGAGAAAAGATACGCAGTATTTT. Amino acid sequence: CASTRDGGRKDTQYF.

Remarks on this clone: This same CDR3 is encoded by further DNA sequences in the sample. V and J are TRBV11-2 and TRBJ2-7; D gene ambiguous. CDR1 and CDR2 (germline): SGHAT, FQNNGV. The CDR3 sequence is 15 residues long. Trimming shortened V by 0 bases and J by 0 bases, and 9 bases separated the two germline ends. The CDR3 nucleotides are TGTGCCAGCAGCTTAGACGGCCCGAGCTCCTACGAGCAGTACTTC. Residues: CASSLDGPSSYEQYF.

The chain couples TRBV6-5 to TRBJ2-1; D possibly corresponds to TRBD2 (5 bases). The V gene lost 6 bases and the J gene lost 8 bases, with 14 bases spanning the gap. This CDR3 spans 13 amino acids. In germline, CDR1 is MNHEY, CDR2 SVGAGI. The CDR3, as DNA: TGTGCCAGCAGCTACGGGGTAGCCCATGAGCAGTTCTTC. Its protein is CASSYGVAHEQFF.

The rearrangement joins TRBV5-6 to TRBJ2-7; D is perhaps TRBD2 (5 bases). The germline V and J ends were trimmed by 4 bases and 3 bases, with 17 bases remaining between them. The CDR3 spans 15 residues. Germline V lookup: CDR1 SGHDT, CDR2 YYEEEE. As DNA, the CDR3 is TGTGCCAGCAGCCTTCCTAGTGGGAGCCGCTACGAGCAGTACTTC. Translated: CASSLPSGSRYEQYF.

The chain links TRBV27 to TRBJ2-2; 8 bases map to TRBD1. V was clipped by 3 bases and J by 2 bases; unmatched bases: 5. The CDR3 is 16 amino acids. The germline V gene has CDR1 MNHEY and CDR2 SMNVEV (reference sequence). In nucleotides, the CDR3 is TGTGCCAGCAGTTTTTTGACAGGGGTTAACACCGGGGAGCTGTTTTTT. Encoded protein: CASSFLTGVNTGELFF.

The V and J genes are TRBV4-3 and TRBJ2-1; the D gene is possibly TRBD2 (6 bases). Trimming took 0 bases from V and 3 from J, leaving 15 bases between them. The CDR3 sequence is 17 residues long. Germline assignment: CDR1 LGHNA and CDR2 YSLEER. The CDR3 DNA follows: TGCGCCAGCAGCCAAGATACAGCTAGCGAGCTCTACAATGAGCAGTTCTTC. Protein sequence: CASSQDTASELYNEQFF.

V gene TRBV11-2 combines with J gene TRBJ2-7, with 7 bases matching TRBD1. CDR1 and CDR2 from the germline V gene are SGHAT and FQNNGV. V shed 5 bases and J 3 bases; nucleotides not matched to a gene: 10. The CDR3 runs to 15 residues. The CDR3 reads CASSLYRDSDYEQYF. The DNA for the CDR3 is TGTGCCAGCAGCCTATACCGGGACAGTGACTACGAGCAGTACTTC.

V and J are TRBV27 and TRBJ1-1, with D possibly matching TRBD1 (5 bases). V was cut by 7 bases and J by 1 base, with 10 bases left in between. CDR1 and CDR2 from the germline V gene are MNHEY and SMNVEV (reference sequence). CDR3 length equals 13 residues. CDR3: CASIGTENTEAFF. Here the CDR3 DNA reads TGTGCCAGCATCGGGACGGAGAACACTGAAGCTTTCTTT.

The table lists this clone with a count of one. This chain connects TRBV13 to TRBJ2-3, with 7 nucleotides matching TRBD1. V trimming: 5 bases; J trimming: 0 bases; junction bases outside the gene matches: 8. The germline V gene has CDR1 PRHDT and CDR2 FYEKMQ (reference sequence). CDR3 length: 16 amino acids. The chain's CDR3 is CASSPLGTASTDTQYF. In nucleotides, the CDR3 is TGTGCCAGCAGCCCCCTCGGGACAGCTAGCACAGATACGCAGTATTTT.

V gene TRBV2 combines with J gene TRBJ2-5; D not certain. The CDR3 totals 12 residues. Germline assignment: CDR1 SNHLY and CDR2 FYNNEI. V gave up 5 bases and J gave up 7 bases, with 11 bases separating them. Written as DNA, the CDR3 is TGTGCCAGCAGTCGCTACTACGGGACCCAGTACTTC. Protein sequence: CASSRYYGTQYF.

The chain joins TRBV6-1 to TRBJ1-5; 8 positions match TRBD1. The V and J ends lost 6 bases and 4 bases, in that order; junction bases with no gene match: 8. Germline lookup yields CDR1 MNHNS and CDR2 SASEGT. The CDR3 length is 15 residues. The CDR3 loop is CASRYGQGVNQPQHF. Here the CDR3 DNA reads TGTGCCAGCAGATACGGACAGGGCGTGAATCAGCCCCAGCATTTT.

Concerning this clone: Different DNA sequences within this sample yield the same CDR3. The V and J genes are TRBV29-1 and TRBJ1-1; 12 nucleotides agree with TRBD1. This CDR3 is built from 14 residues. V shed 4 bases, J shed 2 bases, and the junction held 2 bases outside the gene matches. Germline lookup yields CDR1 SQVTM and CDR2 ANQGSEA. The CDR3 is CSVAGTGGNTEAFF. Written as DNA, the CDR3 is TGCAGCGTTGCCGGGACAGGGGGCAACACTGAAGCTTTCTTT.

This chain links TRBV27 with TRBJ2-3, with D maybe TRBD2 (7 bases). Germline V gene sequence: CDR1 MNHEY, CDR2 SMNVEV (reference sequence). The CDR3 sequence is 16 residues long. Between the trimmed V and J ends, which lost 0 bases and 4 bases, there was a span of 14 bases. The CDR3 sequence is CASSLSLGGPSDTQYF. CDR3 DNA: TGTGCCAGCAGTTTATCCCTGGGGGGGCCCTCAGATACGCAGTATTTT.

This rearrangement joins TRBV7-2 to TRBJ1-3; D not certain. The V gene's germline CDR1 is SGHTA and CDR2 FQGNSA. Trimming took 5 bases from V and 0 from J, leaving 11 bases between them. This CDR3 spans 15 amino acids. CDR3 protein: CASSPYRGSGNTIYF. Written as DNA, the CDR3 is TGTGCCAGCAGCCCCTACCGCGGCTCTGGAAACACCATATATTTT.

V gene TRBV10-1 combines with J gene TRBJ2-1; D remains unclear. Looked up from germline, CDR1 is WNHNN and CDR2 is SYGVQD (reference sequence). The V end lost 4 bases, the J end lost 4 bases, and 14 bases lay between the germline ends. This CDR3 is built from 15 residues. CDR3 bases: TGCGCCAGCAGTGTCGCGGCCGAAGGATACAATGAGCAGTTCTTC. Protein: CASSVAAEGYNEQFF.

Concerning this clone: Other nucleotide sequences from this sample produce the same CDR3. This chain connects TRBV5-6 to TRBJ2-7; the D call may be TRBD1 or TRBD2 (5 bases each). Trimming left V 0 bases short and J 2 bases short, with 9 bases between. Germline V gene lookup returns CDR1 SGHDT and CDR2 YYEEEE. The CDR3 is 14 residues long. This CDR3 is CASSLAGATYEQYF. The CDR3 bases are TGTGCCAGCAGCTTGGCCGGGGCCACCTACGAGCAGTACTTC.

The chain joins TRBV7-2 to TRBJ2-1; tentatively, D is TRBD2 (6 bases). CDR1 and CDR2 from the germline V gene are SGHTA and FQGNSA. The CDR3 consists of 15 residues. V lost 5 bases to trimming and J lost 7 bases, with 18 bases between them. CDR3 sequence: CASSIRDWGLNEQFF. In DNA form, the CDR3 reads TGTGCCAGCAGCATCCGGGACTGGGGCTTAAATGAGCAGTTCTTC.

J is TRBJ2-7 and V is TRBV28; 12 bases are a match to TRBD1. CDR1 is MDHEN, CDR2 SYDVKM, per germline. After removal of 5 bases from V and 5 bases from J, the junction contained 13 bases not matched to a gene. CDR3 size: 17 residues. Here the CDR3 reads CASSPHRDRGRWDEQYF. CDR3 coding DNA: TGTGCCAGCAGTCCCCACCGGGACAGGGGGCGCTGGGACGAGCAGTACTTC.

The chain joins TRBV7-9 to TRBJ2-2; D may be TRBD1 or TRBD2 (5 bases each). This CDR3 has 14 residues. V lost 8 bases, J lost 5 bases, and 15 bases lay in between. Germline values: CDR1 SEHNR, CDR2 FQNEAQ (reference sequence). CDR3 sequence reads: CASEGQGWTGELFF. For the CDR3, the DNA is TGTGCCAGCGAGGGGCAGGGTTGGACCGGGGAGCTGTTTTTT.